This T cell receptor (beta chain) was obtained from a study of blood T cell repertoires in COVID-19. Study overall: Spain, Italy and the United States supplied samples that represented acute and convalescent COVID-19. PBMCs, B-cell-depleted T cells, or T cells were the source of the cDNA or gDNA that made up the material.

This CDR3 has 17 residues. The junction had 5 bases not matched to a gene; V was cut back by 0 bases and J by 2 bases. Germline V gives CDR1 SGHKS, CDR2 YYEKEE (reference sequence). This clone was recorded many times. Original processing notes: From reference gene primer amplification, estimates of nucleated cell counts were derived. The assay was immunoSEQ multiplex PCR, and TCRdb's table has in-frame clones only and misses some. The V and J calls and clone size come from that table; D and trimming were worked out from the DNA. The data contain about 200,000 clones, roughly nine tenths of them singletons.

The receptor comes from a woman aged 45 to 65 with acute or convalescent COVID-19. The chain is built from TRBV5-5 and TRBJ2-6; TRBD2 matches 7 bases. Sequencing was performed on peripheral blood. The DNA for the CDR3 is TGTGCCAGCAGCTTGGACGTCCGGGGGGCTGGGGCCAACGTCCTGACTTTC. Translating gives CASSLDVRGAGANVLTF.